Listed below are T cell receptor beta chains from one sample, sequenced in a study of T cell repertoires in cytomegalovirus infection. Their antigen targets remain unknown. TCRdb recomputed calls from the reads with MiXCR, one row per CDR3 protein. The data contain approximately 990,000 distinct CDR3 sequences, less than 40% of them seen just once; the ten biggest clones take up over 12%. The starting material was cultured CD8+ T cells from PBMCs, obtained from culture after CMV antigen stimulation. The receptors shown here come from a human donor in good health (CMV status not recorded). Some clones in this sample may be carry-over from other donors' samples. Each CDR3 is given with its conserved first and last residue. A D gene is named only where the DNA matches it firmly. Only part of the rows carry a size: once, few, many, or a class if the clone is expanded.

D gene	J gene	V gene	clone size	CDR3 protein	CDR3 DNA
-	TRBJ2-4	TRBV11-1	-	CASSSQLGLAKNIQYF	TGTGCCAGCAGCTCTCAACTAGGGCTAGCCAAAAACATTCAGTACTTC
-	TRBJ2-6	TRBV20-1	-	CSARDVDAGANVLTF	TGCAGTGCTAGAGATGTGGATGCTGGGGCCAACGTCCTGACTTTC
-	TRBJ2-2	TRBV7-3	few	CASSLTRGGITGELFF	TGTGCCAGCAGCCTAACCAGGGGAGGGATCACCGGGGAGCTGTTTTTT
-	TRBJ2-5	TRBV11-3	-	CASSLRTAGTEETQYF	TGTGCCAGCAGCCTCCGGACAGCGGGGACTGAGGAGACCCAGTACTTC
-	TRBJ1-1	TRBV7-2	many	CASSSRAVETEAFF	TGTGCCAGCAGCTCTAGGGCGGTGGAGACTGAAGCTTTCTTT
-	TRBJ2-3	TRBV5-1	few	CASSLDGGPPRTDTQYF	TGCGCCAGCAGCTTGGACGGGGGGCCCCCCCGCACAGATACGCAGTATTTT
-	TRBJ1-2	TRBV29-1	-	CSVVADSNYGYTF	TGCAGCGTTGTGGCAGATTCCAACTATGGCTACACCTTC
TRBD1	TRBJ2-5	TRBV6-1	-	CASTFSAGGVETQYF	TGTGCCAGCACCTTTTCGGCAGGGGGCGTGGAGACCCAGTACTTC
-	TRBJ1-1	TRBV6-1	few	CASGLGVQNTEAFF	TGTGCCAGCGGCTTAGGGGTCCAAAACACTGAAGCTTTCTTT
-	TRBJ1-5	TRBV28	-	CASSRSQPQHF	TGTGCCAGCAGTAGGAGTCAGCCCCAGCATTTT
-	TRBJ2-5	TRBV6-2/TRBV6-3	-	CASSYGQGKTQYF	TGTGCCAGCAGTTACGGCCAAGGCAAGACCCAGTACTTC
TRBD1	TRBJ1-1	TRBV7-9	many	CASSSTGPLEAFF	TGTGCCAGCAGTTCGACAGGGCCGCTTGAAGCTTTCTTT
TRBD2	TRBJ2-7	TRBV9	-	CASSVATVGLETYEQYF	TGTGCCAGCAGCGTAGCTACGGTTGGACTAGAGACCTACGAGCAGTACTTC
TRBD1	TRBJ1-2	TRBV7-4	once	CASSLSQGARGYTF	TGTGCCAGCAGCCTCTCGCAGGGGGCGCGGGGCTACACCTTC
-	TRBJ1-2	TRBV7-2	-	CASSLNSPGAYGYTF	TGTGCCAGCAGCTTGAATAGTCCCGGGGCCTATGGCTACACCTTC
TRBD2	TRBJ2-1	TRBV7-9	-	CASSRGGYSLF	TGTGCCAGCAGCCGCGGGGGGTACTCGCTCTTC